The sequence of this TCR beta chain was determined in a study of T cells after yellow fever vaccination. This clonotype appeared many times. No antigen is known for it. Points from the study as a whole: Researchers noted that a small share of clonotypes showed up in both CD4 and CD8 compartments.

TCRdb independently ran MiXCR on the 5' RACE reads; one entry per CDR3 protein. The repertoire has some 390,000 distinct CDR3 sequences, over 5% of them found once; the top ten carry approximately 15%. This CDR3 contains 13 residues. V was pared by 7 bases and J by 5 bases, with 12 bases between. Germline loops: CDR1 MDHEN, CDR2 SYDVKM. This chain joins TRBV28 and TRBJ2-1; D gene ambiguous. This clonotype was obtained from a man aged 30 to 45 who received the YFV17D yellow fever vaccine. Sequenced here: PBMCs, sampled 5 days after the yellow fever booster vaccination. This CDR3 is CASNISPNNEQFF. In DNA, the CDR3 is TGTGCCAGCAATATTTCTCCTAACAATGAGCAGTTCTTC.